This TCR beta chain was documented in a study of T cell responses to AZD1222 COVID-19 vaccine. Points from the study as a whole: Among those given AZD1222, only 6 or 7 were seropositive at baseline.

In the case of this clone: Its antigen is unknown.

Libraries were prepared by immunoSEQ multiplex PCR; TCRdb keeps only in-frame clonotypes and omits some of them. This sample has about 60,000 clones; around 80% occur once, and the top ten carry roughly 4%. Specimen: peripheral blood, collected 28 days after the second AZD1222 dose. This TCR came from an adult who received the AZD1222 COVID-19 vaccine.

CDR3 amino acids: CASSSRDRDYEQYF. The CDR3 region has the DNA TGCGCCAGCAGCTCCCGGGACAGGGACTACGAGCAGTACTTC. The chain couples TRBV10-2 to TRBJ2-7; 9 nucleotides align to TRBD1. Germline V gene data show CDR1 as WSHSY and CDR2 as SAAADI. The V gene end was trimmed by 6 bases and the J gene end by 3 bases; junction bases not matched to a gene: 6. This CDR3 spans 14 amino acids.